The following is a T cell receptor beta chain sequence with its context. Its antigen is not known. The data originate from a study of shared clonotypes between healthy human individuals. Study overall: Those who served as donors were a couple of women and three men between the ages of 18 and 49. Study results and caveats: Sorted-subset sequencing was shown by rarefaction to be incomplete despite large depth. Generation of non-shared clonotypes was less probable than generation of clonotypes shared by all four donors.

Sequenced by immunoSEQ multiplex PCR; TCRdb stores in-frame clones only, minus some. This sample has about 2 million clones; around 95% occur once, and the top ten carry roughly 0.13%. V dropped 0 bases and J dropped 5 bases, with 13 bases sitting between them. In germline, CDR1 is SEHNR, CDR2 FQNEAQ (reference sequence). The CDR3 runs to 16 residues. The chain recombines TRBV7-9 with TRBJ2-2; D assignment may be TRBD1 or TRBD2 (5 bases each). The TCR originated in a man younger than 35 in good health. Source material: naive CD4+ T cells sorted from blood. Subset: CD45RA+ positively selected. CDR3 in amino acids: CASSLAGESRTGELFF. CDR3 sequence (DNA): TGTGCCAGCAGCTTAGCGGGGGAATCGAGAACCGGGGAGCTGTTTTTT.